Presented here are 13 T cell receptor beta chains from one specimen sequenced in a study of Ad26.COV2.S vaccination and SARS-CoV-2 variants. Treatment of the sample: 15 to 20 received Ad26.COV2.S at low or high dose, single or two shots; roughly five received placebo; per-sample allocation not given. Sampling occurred on day 63 after the first vaccine or placebo injection. Measured with immunoSEQ multiplex PCR; TCRdb has only the in-frame clones, and not every one. The sample lists about 350,000 clones; around nine tenths were seen once. Specimen: peripheral blood, collected in a trial of Ad26.COV2.S vaccine versus placebo. These TCRs come from a person aged 18-65 years who received the Ad26.COV2.S COVID-19 vaccine or a placebo.

The rearrangement uses TRBV7-2 and TRBJ2-2; 7 positions agree with TRBD1. Germline loops: CDR1 SGHTA, CDR2 FQGNSA. The CDR3 length is 14 residues. Trimming cost V 4 bases and J 6 bases; bases outside gene matches: 5. CDR3 residues: CASSYLQGSGELFF. The CDR3 DNA reads as TGTGCCAGCAGCTACCTACAGGGGTCCGGGGAGCTGTTTTTT. The entire variable domain, with the rest obtained from reference TRBV7-2 and TRBJ2-2, is as follows: GAGVSQSPSNKVTEKGKDVELRCDPISGHTALYWYRQSLGQGLEFLIYFQGNSAPDKSGLPSDRFSAERTGGSVSTLTIQRTQQEDSAVYLCASSYLQGSGELFFGEGSRLTVL.

The V call is TRBV27, the J call TRBJ1-4; maybe TRBD1 (5 bases). In germline, CDR1 is MNHEY, CDR2 SMNVEV (reference sequence). The CDR3 sequence is 15 residues long. The V end lost 6 bases, the J end lost 0 bases, and 11 bases lay between the germline ends. The CDR3 reads CASRQGYPTNEKLFF. In DNA, the CDR3 is TGTGCCAGCAGGCAGGGCTATCCAACTAATGAAAAACTGTTTTTT.

V usage is TRBV6-5 and J usage is TRBJ1-4; D not resolved. CDR1 is MNHEY, CDR2 SVGAGI, per germline. Deletions cut 2 bases from V and 8 bases from J, with 15 bases between. The CDR3 consists of 15 residues. In DNA, the CDR3 is TGTGCCAGCAGTTACAATGACTTGAGGCGGGAAAAACTGTTTTTT. This codes for CASSYNDLRREKLFF.

The chain combines TRBV10-3 with TRBJ1-1; tentatively, D is TRBD1 (6 bases). Looked up from germline, CDR1 is ENHRY and CDR2 is SYGVKD. Trimming left V 0 bases short and J 8 bases short, with 10 bases between. This CDR3 is 13 amino acids long. The DNA for the CDR3 is TGTGCCATCAGTGAGTCGTGGGGGCAAGAAGCTTTCTTT. It is translated as CAISESWGQEAFF.

This chain joins TRBV24-1 and TRBJ2-5, with TRBD1 identical over 9 bases. This CDR3 spans 14 amino acids. Germline CDR1 and CDR2: KGHDR and SFDVKD. After removal of 1 base from V and 12 bases from J, the junction contained 8 bases not matched to a gene. This chain's CDR3 is CATSDFQQGAPKYF. The CDR3 nucleotides are TGTGCCACCAGTGATTTCCAACAGGGGGCCCCTAAGTACTTC.

The gene calls are TRBV7-9 and TRBJ2-3; the D is unclear. This CDR3 contains 12 residues. Germline V CDR1 and CDR2: SEHNR, FQNEAQ (reference sequence). V lost 3 bases and J 10 bases, leaving 11 bases between the germline ends. The chain's CDR3 is CASSFARDSQYF. The CDR3 DNA follows: TGTGCCAGCAGCTTCGCCAGAGACTCGCAGTATTTT.

The rearrangement joins TRBV24-1 to TRBJ2-5; perhaps TRBD1 as D (6 bases). The V end lost 0 bases, the J end lost 5 bases, and 9 bases lay between the germline ends. Germline lookup yields CDR1 KGHDR and CDR2 SFDVKD. CDR3 size: 14 residues. CDR3 sequence reads: CATSDLQGSETQYF. The CDR3 coding sequence is TGTGCCACCAGTGATTTGCAGGGGTCGGAGACCCAGTACTTC.

The chain has TRBV6-5 and TRBJ1-1; 8 positions match TRBD1. Trimming cost V 6 bases and J 0 bases; bases outside gene matches: 6. The V gene's germline CDR1 is MNHEY and CDR2 SVGAGI. This CDR3 has 15 residues. CDR3 in amino acids: CASRSGTGMNTEAFF. The CDR3 coding sequence is TGTGCCAGCAGGTCCGGGACAGGAATGAACACTGAAGCTTTCTTT.

This clone was observed a few times. The chain combines TRBV18 with TRBJ2-7; tentative D call: TRBD2 (6 bases). The V end was cut by 6 bases, the J end by 3 bases, with 15 bases between. Germline values: CDR1 KGHSH, CDR2 LQKENI. The CDR3 is 14 residues long. CDR3 nucleotide sequence: TGTGCCAGCTCGGTGACCGGGACTGTCTACGAGCAGTACTTC. The encoded protein is CASSVTGTVYEQYF.

This chain uses TRBV7-9 with TRBJ2-7, with a weak D call TRBD1 (6 bases). The length of the CDR3 is 15 residues. V was cut by 1 base and J by 3 bases, with 13 bases left in between. Germline CDR1 SEHNR, CDR2 FQNEAQ (reference sequence). CDR3 DNA sequence: TGTGCCAGCAGCTTAGGGGCCCAGGGGAACTACGAGCAGTACTTC. Its protein product is CASSLGAQGNYEQYF.

This clone was detected only a few times. The gene calls are TRBV6-5 and TRBJ1-6; weak D call: TRBD1 (5 bases). CDR3 size: 15 residues. Trimming removed 4 bases from V and 9 bases from J, with 16 bases in between. Per the germline V gene, CDR1 is MNHEY and CDR2 is SVGAGI. CDR3 in amino acids: CASSSSSGHRSPLHF. DNA for the CDR3: TGTGCCAGCAGTTCCTCGTCGGGGCACCGTTCACCCCTCCACTTT.

This CDR3 is CASSPGSSYEQYF. In DNA form, the CDR3 reads TGTGCCAGCTCACCGGGGAGCTCCTACGAGCAGTACTTC. The genes are TRBV18 and TRBJ2-7, with D possibly matching TRBD2 (5 bases). V was clipped by 3 bases and J by 0 bases, with 6 bases between them. This CDR3 has 13 amino acids. Germline-derived CDR1 and CDR2 are KGHSH and LQKENI.

J is TRBJ2-2 and V is TRBV12-3 or TRBV12-4, with D hard to call. The CDR3 consists of 12 residues. Trimming removed 3 bases from V and 6 bases from J, with 5 bases in between. The DNA for the CDR3 is TGTGCCAGCAGTTTCGGTGCCGGGGAGCTGTTTTTT. Translated, it gives CASSFGAGELFF.